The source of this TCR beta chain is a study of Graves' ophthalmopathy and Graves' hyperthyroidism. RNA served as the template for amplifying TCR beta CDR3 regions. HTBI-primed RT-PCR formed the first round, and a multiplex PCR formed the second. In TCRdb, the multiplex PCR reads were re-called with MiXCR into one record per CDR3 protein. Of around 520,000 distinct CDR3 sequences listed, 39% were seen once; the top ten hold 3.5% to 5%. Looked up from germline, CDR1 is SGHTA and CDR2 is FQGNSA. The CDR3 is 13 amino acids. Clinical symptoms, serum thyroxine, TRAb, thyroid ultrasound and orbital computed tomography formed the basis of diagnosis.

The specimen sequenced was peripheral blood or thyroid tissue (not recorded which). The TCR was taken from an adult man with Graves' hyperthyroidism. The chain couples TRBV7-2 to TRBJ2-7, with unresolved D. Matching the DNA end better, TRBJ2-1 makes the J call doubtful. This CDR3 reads CASSLGATNEQFF. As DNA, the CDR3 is TGTGCCAGCAGCTTAGGGGCCACCAATGAGCAGTTCTTC.